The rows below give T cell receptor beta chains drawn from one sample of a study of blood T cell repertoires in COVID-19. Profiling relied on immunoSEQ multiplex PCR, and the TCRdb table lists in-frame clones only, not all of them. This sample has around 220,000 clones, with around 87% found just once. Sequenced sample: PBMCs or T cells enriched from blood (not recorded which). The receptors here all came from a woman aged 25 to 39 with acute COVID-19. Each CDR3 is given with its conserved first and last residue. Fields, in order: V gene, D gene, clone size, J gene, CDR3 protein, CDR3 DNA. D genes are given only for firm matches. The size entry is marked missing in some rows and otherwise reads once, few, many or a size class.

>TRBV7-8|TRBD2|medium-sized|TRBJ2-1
CASSLTGTSGRAIDNEQFF
TGTGCCAGCAGCCTGACCGGGACTAGCGGGAGGGCAATCGACAATGAGCAGTTCTTC
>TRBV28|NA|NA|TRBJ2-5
CASSPQRGRGEETQYF
TGTGCCAGCAGTCCCCAACGTGGCAGGGGTGAGGAGACCCAGTACTTC
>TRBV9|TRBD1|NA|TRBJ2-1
CASSPRTGVDEQFF
TGTGCCAGCAGCCCCCGGACAGGGGTGGATGAGCAGTTCTTC
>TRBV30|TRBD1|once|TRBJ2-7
CAWSTGQGIYEQYF
TGTGCCTGGAGTACTGGACAGGGAATATACGAGCAGTACTTC
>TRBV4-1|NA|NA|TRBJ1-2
CASSQETSDYGYTF
TGCGCCAGCAGCCAAGAAACGAGTGACTATGGCTACACCTTC
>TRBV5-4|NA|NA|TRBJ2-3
CASSSSQGKRREYF
TGTGCCAGCAGCTCCTCTCAAGGGAAGCGGAGGGAGTATTTT
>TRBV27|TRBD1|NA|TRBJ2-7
CASRTTTGGRNHEQYF
TGTGCCAGCAGGACAACGACAGGGGGCAGGAACCACGAGCAGTACTTC
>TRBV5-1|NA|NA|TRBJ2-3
CASSLVIGAGIADTQYF
TGCGCCAGCAGCTTGGTGATTGGGGCCGGAATCGCAGATACGCAGTATTTT
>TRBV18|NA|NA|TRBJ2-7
CASSTQGNYEQYF
TGTGCCAGCTCAACTCAGGGTAACTACGAGCAGTACTTC
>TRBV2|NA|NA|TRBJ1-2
CASSERGEGYGYTF
TGTGCCAGCAGTGAGAGGGGGGAGGGATATGGCTACACCTTC
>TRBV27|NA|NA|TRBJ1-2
CASSPDRIYGYTF
TGTGCCAGCAGTCCTGACAGGATCTATGGCTACACCTTC
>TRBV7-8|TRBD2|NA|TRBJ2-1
CASSLVGGTSGRAKVDEQFF
TGTGCCAGCAGCTTAGTGGGGGGGACTAGCGGGAGGGCAAAGGTAGATGAGCAGTTCTTC
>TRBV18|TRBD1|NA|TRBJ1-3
CASSTVDRGSGNTIYF
TGTGCCAGCTCTACGGTAGACAGGGGATCTGGAAACACCATATATTTT
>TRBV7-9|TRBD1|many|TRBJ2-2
CASSLETGIAGELFF
TGTGCCAGCAGCTTAGAGACAGGGATCGCCGGGGAGCTGTTTTTT
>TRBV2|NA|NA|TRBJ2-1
CASSPGLYNEQFF
TGTGCCAGCAGTCCTGGACTGTACAATGAGCAGTTCTTC
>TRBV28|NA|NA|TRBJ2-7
CASSKTEQRYEQYF
TGTGCCAGCAGTAAGACAGAACAACGATACGAGCAGTACTTC
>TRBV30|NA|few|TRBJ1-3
CAWSPGHSGNTIYF
TGTGCCTGGAGTCCAGGGCACTCTGGAAACACCATATATTTT
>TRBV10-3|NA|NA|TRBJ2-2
CAISTGPNTGELFF
TGTGCCATCAGTACAGGCCCGAACACCGGGGAGCTGTTTTTT
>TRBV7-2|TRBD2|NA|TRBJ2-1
CASSLRWGRESYNEQFF
TGTGCCAGCAGCCTCCGGTGGGGGAGGGAATCCTACAATGAGCAGTTCTTC
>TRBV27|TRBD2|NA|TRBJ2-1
CASSSRLAGAKNEQFF
TGTGCCAGCAGTTCCCGCCTAGCGGGGGCCAAAAATGAGCAGTTCTTC
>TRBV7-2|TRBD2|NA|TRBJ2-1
CASSLGGRLAGWVNEQFF
TGTGCCAGCAGCTTAGGTGGTCGTCTAGCGGGATGGGTCAATGAGCAGTTCTTC
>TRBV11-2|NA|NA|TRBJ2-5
CASSLVGGPETQYF
TGTGCCAGCAGCTTAGTAGGGGGTCCAGAGACCCAGTACTTC
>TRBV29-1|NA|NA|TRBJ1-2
CSVDFRGQGYGYTF
TGCAGCGTTGACTTTAGGGGCCAGGGGTATGGCTACACCTTC
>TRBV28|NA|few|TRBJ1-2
CWVGVGKNYGYTF
TGTTGGGTCGGGGTCGGAAAGAACTATGGCTACACCTTC
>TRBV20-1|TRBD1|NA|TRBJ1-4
CSASFAQGDEKLFF
TGCAGTGCTAGTTTCGCCCAGGGGGATGAAAAACTGTTTTTT
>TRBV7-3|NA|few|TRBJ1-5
CASSPTTGYSNQPQHF
TGTGCCAGCAGCCCGACGACGGGGTATAGCAATCAGCCCCAGCATTTT
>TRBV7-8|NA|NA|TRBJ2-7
CASSLGAGAYEQYF
TGTGCCAGCAGCTTAGGTGCAGGGGCCTACGAGCAGTACTTC
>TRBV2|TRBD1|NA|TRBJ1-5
CASSDLTGRQPQHF
TGTGCCAGCAGTGACTTGACAGGGCGCCAGCCCCAGCATTTT
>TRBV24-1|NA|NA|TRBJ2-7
CATRILTGSSYEQYF
TGTGCCACCCGCATCCTGACTGGGAGCTCCTACGAGCAGTACTTC
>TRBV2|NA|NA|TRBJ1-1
CASRRGGNTEAFF
TGTGCCAGCCGAAGGGGGGGAAACACTGAAGCTTTCTTT
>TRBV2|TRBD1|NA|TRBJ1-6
CASSGQGLDNSPLHF
TGTGCCAGCAGCGGACAGGGTTTGGATAATTCACCCCTCCACTTT
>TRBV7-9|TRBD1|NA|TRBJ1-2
CASSAPGTGYGYTF
TGTGCCAGCAGCGCCCCCGGGACAGGGTATGGCTACACCTTC
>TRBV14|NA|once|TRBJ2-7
CASSQAVYSYEQYF
TGTGCCAGCAGCCAAGCCGTCTACTCCTACGAGCAGTACTTC